This TCR beta chain came from a study of cytomegalovirus exposure and HLA in healthy donors. The study, taken as a whole, reports: Later work found most CMV-associated TCR beta chains apparently HLA-restricted. A later analysis showed TCR association rates differing by HLA locus, peaking at DRB1 and lowest at HLA-C. Highly shared sequence variants in one cluster were likely a sequencing artifact. A few chains tied to CMV proved CMV antigen-specific in vitro.

Both 60 Vbeta primers and 13 Jbeta primers went into the PCR. Repertoires were generated with immunoSEQ multiplex PCR, while TCRdb's copy carries only in-frame clones and drops some. The table has about 160,000 clones, around 75% seen once. This clone showed up just a few times. Its antigen is not identified. V was clipped by 3 bases and J by 4 bases; unmatched bases: 8. CDR1 and CDR2 (germline): MRHNA, SNTAGT. The CDR3 sequence is 15 residues long. Sequencing was performed on PBMCs. The receptor comes from a man between 18 and 29 years old in good health and CMV-seropositive. This chain links TRBV6-4 with TRBJ1-2; 7 bases line up with TRBD1. In DNA form, the CDR3 reads TGTGCCAGCAGTGATAAGGCAGGGGGAACCTATGGCTACACCTTC. Translating it yields CASSDKAGGTYGYTF.